This is a list of T cell receptor beta chains from one sample in a study of T cell responses to AZD1222 COVID-19 vaccine. Some clones are missing from TCRdb's copy, which holds only in-frame ones; the method was immunoSEQ multiplex PCR. Among about 150,000 clones, 80% to 90% were seen once, and the ten largest hold about 4.7%. The sequencing here drew on peripheral blood, taken on day 0 of AZD1222 vaccination. These receptors were obtained from an adult in good health. The CDR3 runs from the conserved cysteine through the conserved F or W. Fields, in order: D gene, CDR3 length, J gene, V gene, clone size, CDR3 DNA, CDR3 protein. D genes are given only for firm matches. Where a row states a size, it is once, few, many or the class of an expanded clone; other rows omit it.

D gene: -
CDR3 length: 12
J gene: TRBJ1-3
V gene: TRBV12-3/TRBV12-4
clone size: few
CDR3 DNA: TGTGCCAGCAGTTTTGCCGGAAACACCATATATTTT
CDR3 protein: CASSFAGNTIYF

D gene: -
CDR3 length: 14
J gene: TRBJ1-1
V gene: TRBV10-2
clone size: -
CDR3 DNA: TGCGCCAGCAGTGCGGTTTCGGCGAACACTGAAGCTTTCTTT
CDR3 protein: CASSAVSANTEAFF

D gene: TRBD2
CDR3 length: 16
J gene: TRBJ2-2
V gene: TRBV5-4
clone size: -
CDR3 DNA: TGTGCCAGCAGCTCCCTGGGAGCGGGAGTCACCGGGGAGCTGTTTTTT
CDR3 protein: CASSSLGAGVTGELFF

D gene: -
CDR3 length: 11
J gene: TRBJ2-1
V gene: TRBV2
clone size: once
CDR3 DNA: TGTGCCAGCAGTGATTTCGATGAGCAGTTCTTC
CDR3 protein: CASSDFDEQFF

D gene: TRBD2
CDR3 length: 14
J gene: TRBJ2-1
V gene: TRBV11-3
clone size: -
CDR3 DNA: TGTGCCAGCAGCACTAGCGGACTTCTCCATGAGCAGTTCTTC
CDR3 protein: CASSTSGLLHEQFF

D gene: TRBD2
CDR3 length: 16
J gene: TRBJ2-3
V gene: TRBV4-3
clone size: once
CDR3 DNA: TGCGCCAGCAGCCAAGACCCAGCGGGAGAGCTAGATACGCAGTATTTT
CDR3 protein: CASSQDPAGELDTQYF

D gene: TRBD2
CDR3 length: 19
J gene: TRBJ2-7
V gene: TRBV7-2
clone size: -
CDR3 DNA: TGTGCCAGCAGCTCCCCTGGCGGGAGTATGGTAAAACGACCCTACGAGCAGTACTTC
CDR3 protein: CASSSPGGSMVKRPYEQYF

D gene: -
CDR3 length: 14
J gene: TRBJ2-3
V gene: TRBV9
clone size: -
CDR3 DNA: TGTGCCAGCAGCGGACGGTGGAGCACAGATACGCAGTATTTT
CDR3 protein: CASSGRWSTDTQYF

D gene: TRBD1
CDR3 length: 17
J gene: TRBJ1-2
V gene: TRBV28
clone size: -
CDR3 DNA: TGTGCCAGCAGTTTACCGAGGGCCGGGACAGCGAACTATGGCTACACCTTC
CDR3 protein: CASSLPRAGTANYGYTF

D gene: -
CDR3 length: 15
J gene: TRBJ2-7
V gene: TRBV6-5
clone size: -
CDR3 DNA: TGTGCCAGCAGTTACTCCCAGGAGAGCTCCTACGAGCAGTACTTC
CDR3 protein: CASSYSQESSYEQYF

D gene: -
CDR3 length: 14
J gene: TRBJ2-2
V gene: TRBV2
clone size: -
CDR3 DNA: TGTGCCAGCATGCAGGCAGGGAACACCGGGGAGCTGTTTTTT
CDR3 protein: CASMQAGNTGELFF

D gene: -
CDR3 length: 11
J gene: TRBJ2-7
V gene: TRBV11-2
clone size: -
CDR3 DNA: TGTGCCAGCAGCTCCTACTACGAGCAGTACTTC
CDR3 protein: CASSSYYEQYF

D gene: -
CDR3 length: 15
J gene: TRBJ1-1
V gene: TRBV4-3
clone size: -
CDR3 DNA: TGCGCCAGCAGCCAAGATGGGGGGTCCGGCACTGAAGCTTTCTTT
CDR3 protein: CASSQDGGSGTEAFF

D gene: -
CDR3 length: 15
J gene: TRBJ1-3
V gene: TRBV6-6
clone size: -
CDR3 DNA: TGTGCCAGCAGTTTCGGGACATCGAGGGGAAACACCATATATTTT
CDR3 protein: CASSFGTSRGNTIYF

D gene: -
CDR3 length: 14
J gene: TRBJ1-5
V gene: TRBV7-8
clone size: -
CDR3 DNA: TGTGCCAGCAGCTTAAGGCAGGGAGACCAGCCCCAGCATTTT
CDR3 protein: CASSLRQGDQPQHF

D gene: -
CDR3 length: 14
J gene: TRBJ2-5
V gene: TRBV6-2/TRBV6-3
clone size: -
CDR3 DNA: TGTGCCAGCAGTTACTCAAGGGATCTGGAGACCCAGTACTTC
CDR3 protein: CASSYSRDLETQYF

D gene: -
CDR3 length: 16
J gene: TRBJ1-3
V gene: TRBV19
clone size: -
CDR3 DNA: TGTGCCAGCAGTATTATCGGGACGGCCTCTGGAAACACCATATATTTT
CDR3 protein: CASSIIGTASGNTIYF

D gene: TRBD2
CDR3 length: 17
J gene: TRBJ2-2
V gene: TRBV7-7
clone size: -
CDR3 DNA: TGTGCCAGCAGCCCCTCGAGGCTAGCGGGAGTGAACGGGGAGCTGTTTTTT
CDR3 protein: CASSPSRLAGVNGELFF

D gene: TRBD2
CDR3 length: 16
J gene: TRBJ2-3
V gene: TRBV7-2
clone size: -
CDR3 DNA: TGTGCCAGCAGCTTAGGAACGGGAGGAGTCACAGATACGCAGTATTTT
CDR3 protein: CASSLGTGGVTDTQYF

D gene: -
CDR3 length: 13
J gene: TRBJ2-7
V gene: TRBV7-2
clone size: -
CDR3 DNA: TGTGCCAGCAGCCCGACTGGGGTCTACGAGCAGTACTTC
CDR3 protein: CASSPTGVYEQYF

D gene: TRBD1
CDR3 length: 16
J gene: TRBJ1-1
V gene: TRBV5-4
clone size: -
CDR3 DNA: TGTGCCAGCAGCTTGTCCGGACAGGGCGATAACACTGAAGCTTTCTTT
CDR3 protein: CASSLSGQGDNTEAFF

D gene: -
CDR3 length: 14
J gene: TRBJ2-7
V gene: TRBV28
clone size: once
CDR3 DNA: TGTGCCAGCACCACTCCCAGAGGTTACTACGAGCAGTACTTC
CDR3 protein: CASTTPRGYYEQYF

D gene: TRBD1
CDR3 length: 19
J gene: TRBJ2-6
V gene: TRBV5-5
clone size: -
CDR3 DNA: TGTGCCAGCAGCTTGGGACTGGACAGGGTCGGATCTGGGGCCAACGTCCTGACTTTC
CDR3 protein: CASSLGLDRVGSGANVLTF

D gene: TRBD1
CDR3 length: 16
J gene: TRBJ1-1
V gene: TRBV5-1
clone size: -
CDR3 DNA: TGCGCCAGCAGCTTGGAGCCCAGGGGGGAGAACACTGAAGCTTTCTTT
CDR3 protein: CASSLEPRGENTEAFF

D gene: -
CDR3 length: 14
J gene: TRBJ2-2
V gene: TRBV10-3
clone size: -
CDR3 DNA: TGTGCCTCCCAGGTGGGAGTAAGGACCGGGGAGCTGTTTTTT
CDR3 protein: CASQVGVRTGELFF

D gene: -
CDR3 length: 17
J gene: TRBJ2-4
V gene: TRBV5-8
clone size: -
CDR3 DNA: TGTGCCAGCAGCTTGGTTGGGGTGAAGGATACCAAAAACATTCAGTACTTC
CDR3 protein: CASSLVGVKDTKNIQYF

D gene: -
CDR3 length: 13
J gene: TRBJ2-7
V gene: TRBV7-6
clone size: -
CDR3 DNA: TGTGCCAGCAGTATGGGACCGAACTACGAGCAGTACTTC
CDR3 protein: CASSMGPNYEQYF

D gene: -
CDR3 length: 13
J gene: TRBJ2-3
V gene: TRBV7-6
clone size: -
CDR3 DNA: TGTGCCAGCAGCTTAGGGTCGCCAGATACGCAGTATTTT
CDR3 protein: CASSLGSPDTQYF

D gene: -
CDR3 length: 12
J gene: TRBJ1-3
V gene: TRBV28
clone size: -
CDR3 DNA: TGTGCCAGCAGCACACAGGGAGACACCATATATTTT
CDR3 protein: CASSTQGDTIYF

D gene: -
CDR3 length: 16
J gene: TRBJ2-2
V gene: TRBV5-1
clone size: -
CDR3 DNA: TGCGCCAGCAGCTTGGCTTACCAAACGAACACCGGGGAGCTGTTTTTT
CDR3 protein: CASSLAYQTNTGELFF

D gene: -
CDR3 length: 14
J gene: TRBJ2-7
V gene: TRBV27
clone size: -
CDR3 DNA: TGTGCCAGCAGTTTTACCTTTTCTGGCGACGAGCAGTACTTC
CDR3 protein: CASSFTFSGDEQYF

D gene: -
CDR3 length: 15
J gene: TRBJ1-4
V gene: TRBV28
clone size: -
CDR3 DNA: TGTGCCAGCAGTTTGGGAGGAGGATATAATGAAAAACTGTTTTTT
CDR3 protein: CASSLGGGYNEKLFF

D gene: -
CDR3 length: 18
J gene: TRBJ2-3
V gene: TRBV21-1
clone size: -
CDR3 DNA: TGTGCCAGCAGCAAAGCGCTTTTGGGCAGACTTTCGGCAGATACGCAGTATTTT
CDR3 protein: CASSKALLGRLSADTQYF

D gene: -
CDR3 length: 13
J gene: TRBJ2-7
V gene: TRBV9
clone size: -
CDR3 DNA: TGTGCCAGCAGCGGCGGACAGTCCTACGAGCAGTACTTC
CDR3 protein: CASSGGQSYEQYF

D gene: TRBD1
CDR3 length: 15
J gene: TRBJ1-2
V gene: TRBV28
clone size: -
CDR3 DNA: TGTGCCAGCAGTTTTTATGACAGGGAAGGCTATGGCTACACCTTC
CDR3 protein: CASSFYDREGYGYTF

D gene: -
CDR3 length: 16
J gene: TRBJ1-1
V gene: TRBV7-3
clone size: -
CDR3 DNA: TGTGCCAGCAGCTTAAGACCGACGCAGGGGAACACTGAAGCTTTCTTT
CDR3 protein: CASSLRPTQGNTEAFF

D gene: -
CDR3 length: 14
J gene: TRBJ2-1
V gene: TRBV24-1
clone size: -
CDR3 DNA: TGTGCCACCGCAGGCCAGGGCAACTACAATGAGCAGTTCTTC
CDR3 protein: CATAGQGNYNEQFF

D gene: -
CDR3 length: 14
J gene: TRBJ2-7
V gene: TRBV5-1
clone size: -
CDR3 DNA: TGCGCCAGCAGCTCCGCTCCAGGGTACTACGAGCAGTACTTC
CDR3 protein: CASSSAPGYYEQYF

D gene: -
CDR3 length: 13
J gene: TRBJ1-5
V gene: TRBV27
clone size: -
CDR3 DNA: TGTGCCAGCAGTTTAGGGTCGGGACGGTCCCAGCATTTT
CDR3 protein: CASSLGSGRSQHF

D gene: TRBD1
CDR3 length: 15
J gene: TRBJ2-7
V gene: TRBV18
clone size: -
CDR3 DNA: TGTGCCAGCTCACCGGAGACAGGGGGCGTTGACGAGCAGTACTTC
CDR3 protein: CASSPETGGVDEQYF

D gene: -
CDR3 length: 15
J gene: TRBJ1-2
V gene: TRBV9
clone size: few
CDR3 DNA: TGTGCCAGCAGCGTAGGACAGCCCCGCGCGAATGGCTACACCTTC
CDR3 protein: CASSVGQPRANGYTF

D gene: -
CDR3 length: 11
J gene: TRBJ2-1
V gene: TRBV6-2/TRBV6-3
clone size: -
CDR3 DNA: TGTGCCAGCAGTTACGAGCTGGGGGCGTTCTTC
CDR3 protein: CASSYELGAFF

D gene: -
CDR3 length: 12
J gene: TRBJ2-3
V gene: TRBV3-1/TRBV3-2
clone size: -
CDR3 DNA: TGTGCCAGCAGCCCCGATGGGGATACGCAGTATTTT
CDR3 protein: CASSPDGDTQYF

D gene: -
CDR3 length: 15
J gene: TRBJ1-2
V gene: TRBV28
clone size: few
CDR3 DNA: TGTGCCAGCAGCCCTGGCGACAGGATTAACTATGGCTACACCTTC
CDR3 protein: CASSPGDRINYGYTF

D gene: -
CDR3 length: 14
J gene: TRBJ2-3
V gene: TRBV24-1
clone size: -
CDR3 DNA: TGTGCCACCAGTAGGCGGGGTGGCACAGATACGCAGTATTTT
CDR3 protein: CATSRRGGTDTQYF

D gene: -
CDR3 length: 13
J gene: TRBJ1-1
V gene: TRBV2
clone size: -
CDR3 DNA: TGTGCCAGCTGCGGTACGGGAGGCACTGAAGCTTTCTTT
CDR3 protein: CASCGTGGTEAFF

D gene: -
CDR3 length: 15
J gene: TRBJ2-6
V gene: TRBV6-5
clone size: -
CDR3 DNA: TGTGCCAGCAGCCCCGGTAACTCTGGGGCCAACGTCCTGACTTTC
CDR3 protein: CASSPGNSGANVLTF

D gene: TRBD2
CDR3 length: 16
J gene: TRBJ2-6
V gene: TRBV7-9
clone size: -
CDR3 DNA: TGTGCCAGCAGCTTTGCGGGAGCGTCTGGGGCCAACGTCCTGACTTTC
CDR3 protein: CASSFAGASGANVLTF

D gene: -
CDR3 length: 12
J gene: TRBJ1-1
V gene: TRBV29-1
clone size: -
CDR3 DNA: TGCAGCGTTATCGGGGTGAACACTGAAGCTTTCTTT
CDR3 protein: CSVIGVNTEAFF

D gene: -
CDR3 length: 14
J gene: TRBJ1-2
V gene: TRBV7-8
clone size: -
CDR3 DNA: TGTGCCAGCAGCTTAGGAGGGAAAAGCTATGGCTACACCTTC
CDR3 protein: CASSLGGKSYGYTF

D gene: TRBD1
CDR3 length: 14
J gene: TRBJ1-1
V gene: TRBV18
clone size: few
CDR3 DNA: TGTGCCTCCTCAGGAGGGGGCGCGCGGACAGAAGCTTTCTTT
CDR3 protein: CASSGGGARTEAFF

D gene: -
CDR3 length: 15
J gene: TRBJ1-5
V gene: TRBV28
clone size: medium-sized
CDR3 DNA: TGTGCCAGCAGTTTGCACTCGGGCTGGCGTCAGCCCCAGCATTTT
CDR3 protein: CASSLHSGWRQPQHF

D gene: -
CDR3 length: 13
J gene: TRBJ1-5
V gene: TRBV28
clone size: -
CDR3 DNA: TGTGCCAGCGGAGAGTATCGTGGCCAGCCCCAGCATTTT
CDR3 protein: CASGEYRGQPQHF

D gene: -
CDR3 length: 15
J gene: TRBJ2-6
V gene: TRBV25-1
clone size: -
CDR3 DNA: TGTGCCAGCAGCGTCGCAGGGTCTGGGGCCAACGTCCTGACTTTC
CDR3 protein: CASSVAGSGANVLTF

D gene: TRBD2
CDR3 length: 16
J gene: TRBJ2-1
V gene: TRBV29-1
clone size: -
CDR3 DNA: TGCAGCGTGGTTTTACTAGCGGGAGGCCTCTACAATGAGCAGTTCTTC
CDR3 protein: CSVVLLAGGLYNEQFF